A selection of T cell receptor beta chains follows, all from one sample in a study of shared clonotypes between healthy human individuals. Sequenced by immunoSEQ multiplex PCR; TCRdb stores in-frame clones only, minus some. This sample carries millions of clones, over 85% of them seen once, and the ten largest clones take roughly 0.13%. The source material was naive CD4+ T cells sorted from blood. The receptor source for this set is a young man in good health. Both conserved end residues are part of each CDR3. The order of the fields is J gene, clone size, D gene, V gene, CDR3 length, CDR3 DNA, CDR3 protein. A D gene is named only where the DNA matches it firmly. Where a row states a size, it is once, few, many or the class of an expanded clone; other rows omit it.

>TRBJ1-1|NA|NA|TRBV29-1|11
TGCAGTATAAGACAGAACACTGAAGCTTTCTTT
CSIRQNTEAFF
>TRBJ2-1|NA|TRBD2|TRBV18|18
TGTGCCAGCTCACCACCAGGCGGGAGGGTCCAATTACACAATGAGCAGTTCTTC
CASSPPGGRVQLHNEQFF
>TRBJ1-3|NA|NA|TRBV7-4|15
TGTGCCAGCAGCTCCCTCCGGAAACCTGGAAACACCATATATTTT
CASSSLRKPGNTIYF
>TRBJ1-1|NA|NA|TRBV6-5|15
TGTGCCAGCAGCAAGGAACCCCCTGGATACCTCGGAGCTTTCTTT
CASSKEPPGYLGAFF
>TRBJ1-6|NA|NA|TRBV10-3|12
TGTGCCACCCAGGGGTATAATTCACCCCTCCACTTT
CATQGYNSPLHF
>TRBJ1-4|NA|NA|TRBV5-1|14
TGCGCCAGCAGCTTAGGGGGAATCGGTGAAAAACTGTTTTTT
CASSLGGIGEKLFF
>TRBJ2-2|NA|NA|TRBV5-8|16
TGTGCCAGCAGTTACCTTTACGGGGATCTATCCGGGGAGCTGTTTTTT
CASSYLYGDLSGELFF
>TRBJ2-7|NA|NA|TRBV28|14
TGTGCCAGCAGTAGAGGTGGGACAACCTACGAGCAGTACTTC
CASSRGGTTYEQYF
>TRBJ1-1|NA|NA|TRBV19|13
TGTGCCAGTAATGACAGGAAAAACACTGAAGCTTTCTTT
CASNDRKNTEAFF
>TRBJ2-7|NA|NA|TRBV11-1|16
TGTGCCAGCAGCCCTCTACAGGGCTCTTCCCACTACGAGCAGTACTTC
CASSPLQGSSHYEQYF
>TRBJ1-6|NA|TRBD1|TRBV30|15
TGTGCCTGGACTTCGACAGGGCACGATAATTCACCCCTCCACTTT
CAWTSTGHDNSPLHF
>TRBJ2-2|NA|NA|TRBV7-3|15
TGTGCCAGCAGCCTGGGACTTCCTAACACCGGGGAGCTGTTTTTT
CASSLGLPNTGELFF
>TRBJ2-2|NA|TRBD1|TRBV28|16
TGTGCCAGCAGCGAAATCGGACAGGGGCCCCCCGGGGAGCTGTTTTTT
CASSEIGQGPPGELFF
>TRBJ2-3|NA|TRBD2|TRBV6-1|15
TGTGCCAGCAGTTCCTTAGCGGGAGGCACAGATACGCAGTATTTT
CASSSLAGGTDTQYF
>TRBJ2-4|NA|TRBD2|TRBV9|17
TGTGCCAGCAGCGTAGAATACACGGGGGGAGGCAAAAACATTCAGTACTTC
CASSVEYTGGGKNIQYF
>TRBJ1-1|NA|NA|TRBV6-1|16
TGTGCCAGCAGTGTCGGACCCTCGCACTGGGGAGCTGAAGCTTTCTTT
CASSVGPSHWGAEAFF
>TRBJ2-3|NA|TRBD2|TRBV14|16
TGTGCCAGCAGCCAAAACGGCGGGAGTAGCACAGATACGCAGTATTTT
CASSQNGGSSTDTQYF
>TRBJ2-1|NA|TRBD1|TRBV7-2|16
TGTGCCAGCAGCTTAGGGACAGGGGGGGCCTACAATGAGCAGTTCTTC
CASSLGTGGAYNEQFF
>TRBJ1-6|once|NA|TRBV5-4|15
TGTGCCAGCAGCTTGGGGGGGGCTACCAATTCACCCCTCCACTTT
CASSLGGATNSPLHF
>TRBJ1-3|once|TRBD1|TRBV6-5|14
TGTGCCAGCAGTCGACAGGGCTCTGGAAACACCATATATTTT
CASSRQGSGNTIYF
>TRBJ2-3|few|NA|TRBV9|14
TGTGCCAGCAGCCTGTGGGACGACACAGATACGCAGTATTTT
CASSLWDDTDTQYF
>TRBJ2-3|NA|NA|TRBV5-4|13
TGTGCCAGCAGCCTCCAGGGACTTTATACGCAGTATTTT
CASSLQGLYTQYF
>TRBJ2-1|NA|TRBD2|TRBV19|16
TGTGCCAGTAGTTGGGGAGGCGGGAGGGCCCACAATGAGCAGTTCTTC
CASSWGGGRAHNEQFF
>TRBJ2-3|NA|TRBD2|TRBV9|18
TGTGCCAGCAGCCCTAGAGGGGCCGAGCGGGGGGGCACAGATACGCAGTATTTT
CASSPRGAERGGTDTQYF
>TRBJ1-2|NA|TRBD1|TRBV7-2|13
TGTGCCAGCAGCCCAGGGACAGGGCATGGCTACACCTTC
CASSPGTGHGYTF
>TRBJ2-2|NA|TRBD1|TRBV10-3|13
TGTGCCATGACAGGGGGCGAGACCGGGGAGCTGTTTTTT
CAMTGGETGELFF
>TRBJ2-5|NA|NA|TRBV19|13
TGTGCCAGTCGGGGGCTTCCCCAAGAGACCCAGTACTTC
CASRGLPQETQYF
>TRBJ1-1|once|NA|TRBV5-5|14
TGTGCCAGCAGCCGCCCTCGGGAGAACACTGAAGCTTTCTTT
CASSRPRENTEAFF
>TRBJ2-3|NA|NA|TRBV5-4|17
TGTGCCAGCAGCTTGGTCGTGGGGGGGCTGAGCACAGATACGCAGTATTTT
CASSLVVGGLSTDTQYF
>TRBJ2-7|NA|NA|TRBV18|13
TGTGCCAGCTCACGAGGACAGACCTACGAGCAGTACTTC
CASSRGQTYEQYF
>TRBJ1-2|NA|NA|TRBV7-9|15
TGTGCCAGCAGCCACCCTTTGTGGAGCCTCGGAGGCTACACCTTC
CASSHPLWSLGGYTF
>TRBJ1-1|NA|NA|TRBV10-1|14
TGCGCCAGCAGTTCCGGCACCTTGAACACTGAAGCTTTCTTT
CASSSGTLNTEAFF
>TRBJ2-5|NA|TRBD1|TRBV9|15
TGTGCCAGCAGCGCCCTCGGACAGGGGAAAGAGACCCAGTACTTC
CASSALGQGKETQYF
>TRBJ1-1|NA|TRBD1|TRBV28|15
TGTGCCAGCAGCCCGACAGGGGGCGTCTTTACTGAAGCTTTCTTT
CASSPTGGVFTEAFF
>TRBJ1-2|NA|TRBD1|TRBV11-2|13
TGTGCCAGCAGCTTAGCTGGCAGGGGGGGCTACACCTTC
CASSLAGRGGYTF
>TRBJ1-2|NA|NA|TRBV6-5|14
TGTGCCAGCAGATTTCAGGTGTCTCACTATGGCTACACCTTC
CASRFQVSHYGYTF
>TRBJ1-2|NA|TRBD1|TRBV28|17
TGTGCCAGCAGTCGGGGACAGGGGTTCCTCCTTAACTATGGCTACACCTTC
CASSRGQGFLLNYGYTF
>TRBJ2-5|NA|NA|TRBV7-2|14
TGTGCCAGCAGCCCCGGGACGGTCCAAGAGACCCAGTACTTC
CASSPGTVQETQYF
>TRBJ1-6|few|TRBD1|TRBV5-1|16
TGCGCCAGCAGCCGGATGTGGACAGGGGTTGATTCACCCCTCCACTTT
CASSRMWTGVDSPLHF
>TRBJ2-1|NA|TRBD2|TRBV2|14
TGTGCCAGCAGGGGGACTAGCGGGACCAATGAGCAGTTCTTC
CASRGTSGTNEQFF
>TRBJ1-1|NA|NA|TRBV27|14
TGTGCCAGCAGTATCCACAGGGCCGGCACTGAAGCTTTCTTT
CASSIHRAGTEAFF
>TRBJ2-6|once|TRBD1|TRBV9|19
TGTGCCAGCAGCGTAGATTCGGTCAGGGGGCGGCTTGGGGCCAACGTCCTGACTTTC
CASSVDSVRGRLGANVLTF
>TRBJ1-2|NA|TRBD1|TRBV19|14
TGTGCCAGTAGTAAGGGACAGGGGGCGAGTGGCTACACCTTC
CASSKGQGASGYTF
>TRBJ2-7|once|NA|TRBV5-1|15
TGCGCCAGCAGCCTAGACCCGGGCAGTTCCTACGAGCAGTACTTC
CASSLDPGSSYEQYF
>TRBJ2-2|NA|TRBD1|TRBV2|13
TGTGCCAGCATACGACAGGGACCCGGGGAGCTGTTTTTT
CASIRQGPGELFF
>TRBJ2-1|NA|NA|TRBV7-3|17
TGTGCCAGCAGCTTAACGGGAGCGGGCGGGGCCACCGATGAGCAGTTCTTC
CASSLTGAGGATDEQFF
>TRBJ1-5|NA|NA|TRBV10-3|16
TGTGCCATCAGTGAGGACAGCCCTCTTGGCAATCAGCCCCAGCATTTT
CAISEDSPLGNQPQHF
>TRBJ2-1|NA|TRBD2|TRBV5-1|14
TGCGCCAGCAGCCCGCTAGCGGGCCACAATGAGCAGTTCTTC
CASSPLAGHNEQFF
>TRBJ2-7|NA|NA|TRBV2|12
TGTGCCAGCAAAGCAGGGGACTACGAGCAGTACTTC
CASKAGDYEQYF
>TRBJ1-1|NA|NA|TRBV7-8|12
TGTGCCAGCAGCTTAGTCGCGGGACTAGCTTTCTTT
CASSLVAGLAFF
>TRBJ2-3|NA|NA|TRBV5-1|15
TGCGCCAGCAGTCGGGACACCGTAAGCACAGATACGCAGTATTTT
CASSRDTVSTDTQYF
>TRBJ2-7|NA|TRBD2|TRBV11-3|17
TGTGCCAGCAGCCCGCCAATAAGGGCGGGAGGTTCTTTCGAGCAGTACTTC
CASSPPIRAGGSFEQYF
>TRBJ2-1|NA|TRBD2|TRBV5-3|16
TGTGCCAGAAGCTTGATACTAGCGGGGGGATTCAATGAGCAGTTCTTC
CARSLILAGGFNEQFF
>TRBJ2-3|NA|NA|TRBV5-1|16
TGCGCCAGCAGCTTGGCCGAGGGGGTTGCCACAGATACGCAGTATTTT
CASSLAEGVATDTQYF
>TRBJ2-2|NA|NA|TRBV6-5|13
TGTGCCAGCAGTACAGGGTTCACCGGGGAGCTGTTTTTT
CASSTGFTGELFF
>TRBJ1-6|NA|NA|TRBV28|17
TGTGCCAGCAGTGCTGACAGCCTTAGCTCCTATAATTCACCCCTCCACTTT
CASSADSLSSYNSPLHF
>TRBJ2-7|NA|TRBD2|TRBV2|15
TGTGCCAGCAGGGGGGGACTAGCGGGAGGTTACGAGCAGTACTTC
CASRGGLAGGYEQYF